This TCR beta chain was documented in a study of blood T cell repertoires in COVID-19. Study context: PBMCs, B-cell-depleted T cells, or T cells were the source of the cDNA or gDNA that made up the material.

Ages ranged from roughly 18 to 100 years, with residence in under 25 US areas. Per germline, CDR1 MGHDK and CDR2 SYGVNS. V was shortened by 3 bases and J by 1 base, with 9 bases between the two germline ends. The CDR3 consists of 14 residues. The assay was immunoSEQ multiplex PCR, and TCRdb's table has in-frame clones only and misses some. The data hold about 300,000 clones, with under 90% observed a single time. The chain uses TRBV25-1 and TRBJ1-1, with a weak D call TRBD1 (5 bases). The specimen sequenced was PBMCs or T cells enriched from blood (not recorded which). The receptor was isolated from a man aged 30 to 45 who had recovered from COVID-19. For the CDR3, the DNA is TGTGCCAGCAGTGAGCTGGGGCAGAACACTGAAGCTTTCTTT. Amino acids: CASSELGQNTEAFF.